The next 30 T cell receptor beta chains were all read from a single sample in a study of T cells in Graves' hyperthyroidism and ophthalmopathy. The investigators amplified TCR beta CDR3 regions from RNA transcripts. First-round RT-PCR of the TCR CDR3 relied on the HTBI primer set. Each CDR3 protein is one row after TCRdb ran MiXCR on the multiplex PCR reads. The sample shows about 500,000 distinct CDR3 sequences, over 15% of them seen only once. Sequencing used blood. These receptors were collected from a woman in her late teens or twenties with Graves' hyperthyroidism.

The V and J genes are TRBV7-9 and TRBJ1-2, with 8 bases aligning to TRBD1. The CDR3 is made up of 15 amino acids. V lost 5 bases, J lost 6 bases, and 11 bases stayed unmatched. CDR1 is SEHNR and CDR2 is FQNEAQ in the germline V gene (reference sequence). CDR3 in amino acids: CASSIGQGRPHGYTF. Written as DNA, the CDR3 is TGTGCCAGCAGCATAGGACAGGGCCGCCCCCATGGCTACACCTTC. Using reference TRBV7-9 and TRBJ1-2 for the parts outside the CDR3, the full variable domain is DTGVSQNPRHKITKRGQNVTFRCDPISEHNRLYWYRQTLGQGPEFLTYFQNEAQLEKSRLLSDRFSAERPKGSFSTLEIQRTEQGDSAMYLCASSIGQGRPHGYTFGSGTRLTVV.

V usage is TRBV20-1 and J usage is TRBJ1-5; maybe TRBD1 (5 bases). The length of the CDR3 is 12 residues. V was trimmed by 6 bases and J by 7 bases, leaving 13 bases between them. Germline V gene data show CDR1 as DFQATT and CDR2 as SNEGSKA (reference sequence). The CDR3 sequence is CSALEGSQPQHF. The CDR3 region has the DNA TGCAGTGCCCTGGAGGGGTCCCAGCCCCAGCATTTT.

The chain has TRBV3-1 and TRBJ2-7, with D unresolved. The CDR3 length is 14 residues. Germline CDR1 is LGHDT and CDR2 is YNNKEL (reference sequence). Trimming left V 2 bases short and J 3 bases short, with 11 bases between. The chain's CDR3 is CASSQRPNYYEQYF. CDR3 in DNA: TGTGCCAGCAGCCAAAGGCCTAATTACTACGAGCAGTACTTC.

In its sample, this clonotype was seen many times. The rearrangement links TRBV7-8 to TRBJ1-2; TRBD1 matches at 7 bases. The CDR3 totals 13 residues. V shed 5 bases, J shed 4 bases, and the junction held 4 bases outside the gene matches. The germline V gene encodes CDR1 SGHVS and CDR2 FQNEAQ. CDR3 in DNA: TGTGCCAGCAGCCAACAGGGGTCCTATGGCTACACCTTC. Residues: CASSQQGSYGYTF.

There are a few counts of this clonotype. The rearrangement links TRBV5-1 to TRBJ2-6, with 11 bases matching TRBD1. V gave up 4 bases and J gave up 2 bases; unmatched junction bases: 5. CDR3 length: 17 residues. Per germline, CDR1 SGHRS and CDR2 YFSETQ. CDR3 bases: TGCGCCAGCAGCCCATGGACAGGGGGCGCTGGGGCCAACGTCCTGACTTTC. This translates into CASSPWTGGAGANVLTF.

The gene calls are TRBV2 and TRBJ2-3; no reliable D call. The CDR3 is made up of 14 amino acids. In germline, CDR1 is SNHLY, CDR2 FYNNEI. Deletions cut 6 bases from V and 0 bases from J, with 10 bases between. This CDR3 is CASSYVASTDTQYF. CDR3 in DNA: TGTGCCAGCAGCTACGTCGCTAGCACAGATACGCAGTATTTT.

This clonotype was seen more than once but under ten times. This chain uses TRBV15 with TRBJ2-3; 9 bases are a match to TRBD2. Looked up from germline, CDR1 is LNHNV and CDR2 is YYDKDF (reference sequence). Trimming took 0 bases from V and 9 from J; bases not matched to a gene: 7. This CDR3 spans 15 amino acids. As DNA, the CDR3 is TGTGCCACCAGCAGAGATATAGGGGGACTAGCAACGCAGTATTTT. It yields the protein CATSRDIGGLATQYF. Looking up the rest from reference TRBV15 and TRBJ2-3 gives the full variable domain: DAMVIQNPRYQVTQFGKPVTLSCSQTLNHNVMYWYQQKSSQAPKLLFHYYDKDFNNEADTPDNFQSRRPNTSFCFLDIRSPGLGDTAMYLCATSRDIGGLATQYFGPGTRLTVL.

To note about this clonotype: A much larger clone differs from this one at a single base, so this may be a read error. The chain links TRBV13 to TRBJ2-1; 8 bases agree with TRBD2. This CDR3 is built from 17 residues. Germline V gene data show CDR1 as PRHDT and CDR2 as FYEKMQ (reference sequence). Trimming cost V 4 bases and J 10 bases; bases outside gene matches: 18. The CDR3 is CASSSTSSGIPSYEQFF. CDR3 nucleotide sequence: TGTGCCAGCAGCTCAACAAGTAGCGGGATCCCCTCCTACGAGCAGTTCTTC.

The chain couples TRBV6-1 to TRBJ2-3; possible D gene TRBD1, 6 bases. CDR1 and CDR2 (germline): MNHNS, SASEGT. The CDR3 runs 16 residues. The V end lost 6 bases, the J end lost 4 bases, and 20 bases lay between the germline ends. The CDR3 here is CASSRSGHLGADTQYF. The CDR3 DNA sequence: TGTGCCAGCAGCCGGTCGGGACATCTTGGGGCAGATACGCAGTATTTT.

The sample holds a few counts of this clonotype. CDR3 DNA sequence: TGTGCCAGCAGACAGACAGGTAATGAGCAGTTCTTC. Encoded protein: CASRQTGNEQFF. This chain connects TRBV6-2 or TRBV6-3 to TRBJ2-1; D is perhaps TRBD1 (6 bases). This CDR3 is built from 12 residues. V gave up 6 bases and J gave up 7 bases, with 10 bases separating them. Germline CDR1 is MNHEY and CDR2 is SVGEGT.

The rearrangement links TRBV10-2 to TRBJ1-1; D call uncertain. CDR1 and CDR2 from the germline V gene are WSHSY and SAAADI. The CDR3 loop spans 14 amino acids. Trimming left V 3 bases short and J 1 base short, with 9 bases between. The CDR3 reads CASSDDAANTEAFF. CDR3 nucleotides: TGCGCCAGCAGTGATGACGCAGCGAACACTGAAGCTTTCTTT.

The CDR3 nucleotides are TGCAGTGCTAAGGGGAATGAGCAGTTCTTC. It encodes CSAKGNEQFF. The V gene is TRBV20-1, the J gene TRBJ2-1, with a weak D call TRBD1 (5 bases). This CDR3 contains 10 residues. The V gene lost 4 bases and the J gene lost 7 bases, with 5 bases spanning the gap. Germline lookup yields CDR1 DFQATT and CDR2 SNEGSKA (reference sequence).

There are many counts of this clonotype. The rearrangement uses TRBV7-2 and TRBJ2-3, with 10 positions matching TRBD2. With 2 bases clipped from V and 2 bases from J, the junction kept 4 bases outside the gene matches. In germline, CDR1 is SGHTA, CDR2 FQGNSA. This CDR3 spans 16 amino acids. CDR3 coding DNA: TGTGCCAGCAGCTTAAGGGGGACTAGCGCCACAGATACGCAGTATTTT. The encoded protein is CASSLRGTSATDTQYF.

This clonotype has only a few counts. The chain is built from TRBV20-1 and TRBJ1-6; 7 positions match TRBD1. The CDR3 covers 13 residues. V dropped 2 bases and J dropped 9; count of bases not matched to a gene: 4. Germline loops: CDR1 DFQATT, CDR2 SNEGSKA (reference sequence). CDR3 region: CSARSGGFSPLHF. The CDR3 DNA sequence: TGCAGTGCTAGATCAGGGGGGTTTTCACCCCTCCACTTT.

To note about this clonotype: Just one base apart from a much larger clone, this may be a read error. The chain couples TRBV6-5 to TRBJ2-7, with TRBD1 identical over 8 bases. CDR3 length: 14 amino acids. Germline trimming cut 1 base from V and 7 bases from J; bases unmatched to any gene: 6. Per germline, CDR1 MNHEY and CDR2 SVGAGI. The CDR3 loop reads CASSYFDRGWEQYF. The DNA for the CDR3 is TGTGCCAGCAGTTACTTCGACAGGGGTTGGGAGCAGTACTTC.

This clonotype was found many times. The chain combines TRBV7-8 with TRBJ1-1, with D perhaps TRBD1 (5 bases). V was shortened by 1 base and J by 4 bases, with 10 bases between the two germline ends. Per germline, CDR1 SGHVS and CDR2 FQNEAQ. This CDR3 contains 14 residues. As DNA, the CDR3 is TGTGCCAGCAGCTTAGTCCAGGGTCCCACTGAAGCTTTCTTT. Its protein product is CASSLVQGPTEAFF.

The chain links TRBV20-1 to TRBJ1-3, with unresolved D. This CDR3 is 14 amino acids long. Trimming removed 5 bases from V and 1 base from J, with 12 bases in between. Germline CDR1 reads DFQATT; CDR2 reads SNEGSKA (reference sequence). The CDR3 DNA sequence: TGCAGTGCTGAGGACTTGATTTCTGGAAACACCATATATTTT. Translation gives CSAEDLISGNTIYF.

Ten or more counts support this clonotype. CDR3 DNA sequence: TGCAGTGCCCCCCGCAGGGGTGACTACAATGAGCAGTTCTTC. It translates to CSAPRRGDYNEQFF. The chain has TRBV20-1 and TRBJ2-1; D may be TRBD1 (6 bases). This CDR3 region has 14 residues. The V end was cut by 6 bases, the J end by 3 bases, with 15 bases between. Germline loops: CDR1 DFQATT, CDR2 SNEGSKA (reference sequence).

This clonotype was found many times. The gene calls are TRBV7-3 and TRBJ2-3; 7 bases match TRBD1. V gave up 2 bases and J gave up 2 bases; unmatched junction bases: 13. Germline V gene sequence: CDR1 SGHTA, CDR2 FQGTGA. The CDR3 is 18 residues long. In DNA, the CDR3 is TGTGCCAGCAGCTTAGACAGGGCCTCACCGGATAACACAGATACGCAGTATTTT. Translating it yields CASSLDRASPDNTDTQYF.

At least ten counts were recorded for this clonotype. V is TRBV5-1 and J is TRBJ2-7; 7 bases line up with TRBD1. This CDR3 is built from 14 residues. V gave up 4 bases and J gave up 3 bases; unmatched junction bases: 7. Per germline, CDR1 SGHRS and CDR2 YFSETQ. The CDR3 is CASSQDRKYYEQYF. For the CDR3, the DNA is TGCGCCAGCAGCCAGGACAGGAAATACTACGAGCAGTACTTC.

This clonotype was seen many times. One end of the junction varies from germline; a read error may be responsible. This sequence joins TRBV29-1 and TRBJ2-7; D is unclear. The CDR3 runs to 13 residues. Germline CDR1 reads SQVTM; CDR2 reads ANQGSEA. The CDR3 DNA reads TGCAGCGTAATATTCCGAGTATCCTCCGAGCAGTACTTC. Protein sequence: CSVIFRVSSEQYF.

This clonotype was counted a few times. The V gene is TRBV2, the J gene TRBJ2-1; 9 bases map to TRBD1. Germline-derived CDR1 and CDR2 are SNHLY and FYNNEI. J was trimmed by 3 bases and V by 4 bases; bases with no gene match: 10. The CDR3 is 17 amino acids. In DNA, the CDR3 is TGTGCCAGCAGTGCCCGCCCGGACAGGGGAGACTACAATGAGCAGTTCTTC. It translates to CASSARPDRGDYNEQFF.

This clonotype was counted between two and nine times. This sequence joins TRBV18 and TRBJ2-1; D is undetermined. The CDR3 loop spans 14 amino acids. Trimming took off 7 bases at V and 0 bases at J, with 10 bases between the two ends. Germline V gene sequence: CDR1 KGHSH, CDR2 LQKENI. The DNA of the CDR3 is TGTGCCAGCTACCCAGACATCTCCTACAATGAGCAGTTCTTC. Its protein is CASYPDISYNEQFF.

The CDR3 loop reads CSAYSTGVNSPLHF. The CDR3 DNA reads TGCAGTGCTTACTCGACAGGGGTAAATTCACCCCTCCACTTT. This chain joins TRBV20-1 and TRBJ1-6; 8 bases map to TRBD1. The J segment lost 7 bases and the V segment lost 5 bases, leaving 7 bases of the junction unmatched. Germline lookup yields CDR1 DFQATT and CDR2 SNEGSKA (reference sequence). This CDR3 has 14 residues.

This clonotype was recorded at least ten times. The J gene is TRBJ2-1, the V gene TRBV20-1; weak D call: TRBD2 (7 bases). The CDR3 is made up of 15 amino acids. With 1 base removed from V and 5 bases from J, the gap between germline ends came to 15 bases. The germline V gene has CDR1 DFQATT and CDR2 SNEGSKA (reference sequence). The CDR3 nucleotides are TGCAGTGCTAGAGCCACCGGGGGGCTGGACAATGAGCAGTTCTTC. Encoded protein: CSARATGGLDNEQFF.

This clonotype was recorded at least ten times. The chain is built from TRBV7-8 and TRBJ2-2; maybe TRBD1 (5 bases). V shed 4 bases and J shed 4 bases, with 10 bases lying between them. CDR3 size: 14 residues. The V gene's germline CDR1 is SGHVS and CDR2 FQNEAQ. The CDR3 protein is CASSSETVTGELFF. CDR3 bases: TGTGCCAGCAGCTCCGAGACAGTCACCGGGGAGCTGTTTTTT.

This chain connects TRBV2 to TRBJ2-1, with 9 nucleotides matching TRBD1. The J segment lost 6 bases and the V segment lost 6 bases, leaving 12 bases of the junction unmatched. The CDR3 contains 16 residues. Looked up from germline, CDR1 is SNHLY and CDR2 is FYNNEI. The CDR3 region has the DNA TGTGCCAGCAGGATCCCCGGACAGGGGCCGCGCAATGAGCAGTTCTTC. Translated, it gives CASRIPGQGPRNEQFF. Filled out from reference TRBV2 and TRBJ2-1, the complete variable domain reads EPEVTQTPSHQVTQMGQEVILRCVPISNHLYFYWYRQILGQKVEFLVSFYNNEISEKSEIFDDQFSVERPDGSNFTLKIRSTKLEDSAMYFCASRIPGQGPRNEQFFGPGTRLTVL.

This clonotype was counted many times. In DNA, the CDR3 is TGTGCCTGGAGCGGAGGGGTCTCCTACGAGCAGTACTTC. It encodes CAWSGGVSYEQYF. This rearrangement joins TRBV30 to TRBJ2-7, with D possibly TRBD2 on 6 matching bases. CDR1 is GTSNPN and CDR2 is SVGIG in the germline V gene (reference sequence). This CDR3 is built from 13 residues. Between the trimmed V and J ends, which lost 3 bases and 0 bases, there was a span of 9 bases.

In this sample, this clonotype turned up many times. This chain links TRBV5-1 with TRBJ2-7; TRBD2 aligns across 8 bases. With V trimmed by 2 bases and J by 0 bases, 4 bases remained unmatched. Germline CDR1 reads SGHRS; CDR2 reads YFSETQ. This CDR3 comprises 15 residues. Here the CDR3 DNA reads TGCGCCAGCAGCTTAAGCGGGGGAGTCTCCTACGAGCAGTACTTC. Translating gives CASSLSGGVSYEQYF. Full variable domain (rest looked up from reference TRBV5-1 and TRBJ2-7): KAGVTQTPRYLIKTRGQQVTLSCSPISGHRSVSWYQQTPGQGLQFLFEYFSETQRNKGNFPGRFSGRQFSNSRSEMNVSTLELGDSALYLCASSLSGGVSYEQYFGPGTRLTVT.

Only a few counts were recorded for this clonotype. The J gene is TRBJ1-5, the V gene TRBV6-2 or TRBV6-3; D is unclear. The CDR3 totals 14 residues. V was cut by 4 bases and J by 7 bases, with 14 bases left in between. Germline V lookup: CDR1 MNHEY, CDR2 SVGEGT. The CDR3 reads CASSSSYEKQPQHF. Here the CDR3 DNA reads TGTGCCAGCAGTTCGAGTTATGAGAAGCAGCCCCAGCATTTT.